This T cell receptor beta chain was identified in a study of cytomegalovirus exposure and HLA in healthy donors. Concerning this clone: Its antigen remains unidentified. At one end, the junction sequence differs from germline, possibly due to a read error.

Primers: 60 Vbeta forward and 13 Jbeta reverse. TCRdb's table, derived via immunoSEQ multiplex PCR, lists solely in-frame clones and lacks some. The sample yields 85,000 to 90,000 clones, around 76% seen once. Notes on the study in general: The authors assumed roughly uniform sequencing depth across donors for presence/absence analyses.

Each donor was healthy, and each was a bone marrow donor. Unrecorded immune exposure was likely among donors, who were nominally healthy when sampled. This CDR3 is 14 amino acids long. Germline V gives CDR1 SNHLY, CDR2 FYNNEI. The clonotype was recovered from a man aged 30 to 45 in good health and CMV-seropositive. The rearrangement links TRBV2 to TRBJ2-2, with 7 bases aligning to TRBD2. Material for sequencing was PBMCs. CDR3 in DNA: TGTGCCAGCAAGCTAGCGGAGAACACCGGGGGGCTGTTTTTT. It is translated as CASKLAENTGGLFF.